This T cell receptor beta chain stems from a study of Tregs in tolerant kidney transplant recipients. Some clones are missing from TCRdb's copy, which holds only in-frame ones; the method was immunoSEQ multiplex PCR. Here the sample spans more than 20,000 clones, 81% being singletons. Related graft donors supplied nonmyeloablative bone marrow transplants, and mixed chimerism was transient. Unstimulated Tregs (CD4+CD25+CD127-) and CD4+CD25- non-Tregs were sorted from PBMCs. The CDR3 has 14 residues. CDR1 and CDR2 (germline): MNHEY, SVGAGI. V was clipped by 7 bases and J by 2 bases; unmatched bases: 4. Findings of the study overall: Biological reproducibility was not directly addressed, but technical replication error appeared minimal. Validation in larger populations is needed because few patients were studied.

Regarding this clone: What it recognizes is unknown.

The rearrangement links TRBV6-5 to TRBJ2-7; 11 nucleotides agree with TRBD2. This TCR derives from a human patient who received a combined kidney and bone marrow transplant. Some T cells may arise from the graft donor. Sequences were derived from CD8+ T cells from blood (PBMCs), sampled 6 months after the transplant. The CDR3 reads CASTVAGGAYEQYF. The CDR3 DNA reads TGTGCCAGCACCGTAGCGGGAGGGGCCTACGAGCAGTACTTC.